Following are 4 T cell receptor beta chains from one sample sequenced in a study of T-cell reconstitution after alpha-beta-depleted transplantation in children. Unique molecular identifiers were used in preparing the TCRbeta library. TCRdb reprocessed the PCR reads via MiXCR and lists one record per CDR3 protein. Of about 78,000 distinct CDR3 sequences listed, roughly 14% are singletons. The sequenced sample was PBMCs, mostly from graft donor cells, obtained 180 days after TCRalphabeta/CD19-depleted stem cell transplant. The receptors were gathered from a male patient between 2 and 15 years old who had a stem cell transplant for acute lymphoblastic leukemia, so the T cells may come from the graft donor.

There are many counts of this clonotype. This chain connects TRBV7-2 to TRBJ1-2; possibly TRBD1 for D (6 bases). In germline, CDR1 is SGHTA, CDR2 FQGNSA. This CDR3 region has 14 residues. Trimming cost V 4 bases and J 4 bases, with 13 bases left between them. DNA for the CDR3: TGTGCCAGCAGCTCAGACAGGTTAGCCTATGGCTACACCTTC. Its translation is CASSSDRLAYGYTF. Full variable domain (rest looked up from reference TRBV7-2 and TRBJ1-2): GAGVSQSPSNKVTEKGKDVELRCDPISGHTALYWYRQSLGQGLEFLIYFQGNSAPDKSGLPSDRFSAERTGGSVSTLTIQRTQQEDSAVYLCASSSDRLAYGYTFGSGTRLTVV.

There are a few counts of this clonotype. The chain links TRBV20-1 to TRBJ1-2, with 7 nucleotides matching TRBD1. This CDR3 is 13 amino acids long. J gave up 8 bases and V 0 bases, and 6 bases lay outside the gene matches. Germline V gene data show CDR1 as DFQATT and CDR2 as SNEGSKA (reference sequence). CDR3: CSARDLQGKGYTF. In nucleotides, the CDR3 is TGCAGTGCTAGAGATCTACAGGGGAAGGGCTACACCTTC.

This clonotype was recorded a few times. The rearrangement links TRBV7-2 to TRBJ1-2; the match to TRBD1 covers 7 bases. CDR1 and CDR2 (germline): SGHTA, FQGNSA. The CDR3 is 14 amino acids. Losses at the gene ends were 5 bases for V and 2 bases for J; bases not matched to a gene: 5. The CDR3 region has the DNA TGTGCCAGCAGCCGGACGACAGGGAACTATGGCTACACCTTC. Its protein product is CASSRTTGNYGYTF.

At least ten counts were recorded for this clonotype. CDR3 sequence (DNA): TGCAGTGCGTTGACTCACTCTGGGGCCAACGTCCTGACTTTC. Amino acid sequence: CSALTHSGANVLTF. This sequence joins TRBV20-1 and TRBJ2-6, with D hard to call. There are 14 residues in the CDR3. Germline V gene lookup returns CDR1 DFQATT and CDR2 SNEGSKA (reference sequence). V was shortened by 6 bases and J by 0 bases, with 9 bases between the two germline ends.